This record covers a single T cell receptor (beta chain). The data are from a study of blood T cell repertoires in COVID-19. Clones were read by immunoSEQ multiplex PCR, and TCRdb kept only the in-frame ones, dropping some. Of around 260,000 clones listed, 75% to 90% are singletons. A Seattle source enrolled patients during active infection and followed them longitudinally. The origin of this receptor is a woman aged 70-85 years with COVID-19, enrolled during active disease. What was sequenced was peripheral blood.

As DNA, the CDR3 is TGTGCCAGCAGTTACAGCCATCAGCCCCAGCATTTT. It codes for CASSYSHQPQHF. The rearrangement links TRBV6-6 to TRBJ1-5; D unclear. The CDR3 is made up of 12 amino acids. CDR1 and CDR2 from the germline V gene are MNHNY and SVGAGI (reference sequence). The V end was cut by 2 bases, the J end by 5 bases, with 4 bases between.